The T cell receptor (beta chain) under discussion was sequenced for a study of blood T cells in healthy people across ages (dated by TCRdb to about 2015). Study-wide context: In model experiments, roughly one uniquely barcoded TCR beta cDNA molecule per two T cells was captured by template switching. To avoid experimental bias, donors of different ages were distributed randomly across sequencing lanes. Using the same blood draw, the study looked at two additional independent replicas of 1 million unique cDNA reads for two donors, one aged 18 to 30 and the other aged 80 or older. Donors were grouped into four age groups: young (average roughly 15 years), middle-aged (39), aged (62) and long-lived (roughly 80). The study measured age-related changes in TCR beta repertoire diversity using deep sequencing normalized with unique cDNA molecular identifiers. Summary of the overall study and its limitations: Estimates of total diversity based on one million sequenced T cells were regarded as lower bounds and as underestimates. Conclusive comparison of naive and antigen-experienced compartments was prevented by the profiling of bulk unsorted PBMCs. Compared with the aged group, the long-lived group had more naive CD4+ T cells, fewer expanded clones and increased TCR diversity, suggesting age selection. Because donor CMV infection status was unknown, age-related changes in expanded clonotypes were potentially confounded. The percentage of naive T cells measured by flow cytometry correlated strongly with observed TCR beta diversity. Observed TCR beta diversity per million T cells fell roughly linearly with age, and a significant reduction was already apparent by age approximately 41.

The trim is 6 bases for V and 7 bases for J, with a gap of 22 bases between the germline ends. The CDR3 measures 15 amino acids from cysteine to phenylalanine. CDR3 DNA only is kept here, 45 bases in frame from base 1. CDR1 and CDR2, looked up from the germline V gene, are SQVTM and ANQGSEA. This clonotype was seen at least ten times. This receptor's antigen is unknown. Qualities for individual bases were not recorded, and no much larger clone is one base off. Donors were under 40 systemically healthy Caucasian individuals from Russia aged roughly 6 to 90 years. Each donor gave ten milliliters of peripheral blood, collected into EDTA-treated Vacutainer tubes. Ficoll-Paque density-gradient centrifugation was used to isolate PBMCs, with at least 6.5 million obtained per sample. Total RNA was extracted from PBMCs with Trizol reagent, with at least 6 micrograms obtained per sample. The percentages of naive CD45RAhigh/CD27high T cells were determined by flow cytometry on a PBMC aliquot from every donor.

Preparation of the library involved 5' RACE. Sequencing was performed on an Illumina HiSeq 2500. A second PCR of roughly 7 to 11 cycles was performed with a sample-barcoded 5' primer and a J-beta primer mix. Each TCR beta cDNA molecule received a unique molecular identifier from a template-switch 5' adaptor carrying 12 random nucleotides. Each sample yielded at least 2.5 million CDR3-containing paired-end reads. The Mint cDNA synthesis kit, primed by a TRBC-specific oligonucleotide, was used to synthesize first-strand cDNA from all RNA. Following uracil-DNA glycosylase treatment, a first 18-cycle PCR with universal primers M1SS and BC2_uni_R was performed on all cDNA. The authors processed their data as follows. Each sample was normalized by randomly selecting 1 million high-quality reads, each carrying a distinct molecular identifier. Instead of being binned into consensus sequences, reads that shared molecular identifiers were thrown out. MiTCR, run with a Q25 quality threshold and the strictest error-elimination algorithm, handled CDR3 identification, clonotype clustering and error correction. A nonparametric unseen species model using Euler transformation provided a lower-bound estimate of total TCR beta diversity. TCRdb reran the public reads through fastp at Q25 and MiXCR, keeping productive beta chains. Under each unique CDR3 protein, matching rows form one entry showing the most common genes and DNA. TCRdb's processing, not the authors' own work, is the source of the V and J calls. This sample is represented by hundreds of thousands of distinct CDR3 sequences; 32% of them were singletons. The ten largest clones add up to 15% of the sample.

In this chain, TRBV29-1 is recombined with TRBJ2-1; D gene: possibly TRBD2, on 7 matching bases. The source is a woman aged 80 or over in good health. Donor details come from another sample of the same person, matched by shared clones. The sequencing input was blood. The CDR3 is CSVPLGAGAENEQFF. At the DNA level, the sequence is TGCAGCGTCCCCCTGGGCGCGGGGGCAGAGAATGAGCAGTTCTTC.